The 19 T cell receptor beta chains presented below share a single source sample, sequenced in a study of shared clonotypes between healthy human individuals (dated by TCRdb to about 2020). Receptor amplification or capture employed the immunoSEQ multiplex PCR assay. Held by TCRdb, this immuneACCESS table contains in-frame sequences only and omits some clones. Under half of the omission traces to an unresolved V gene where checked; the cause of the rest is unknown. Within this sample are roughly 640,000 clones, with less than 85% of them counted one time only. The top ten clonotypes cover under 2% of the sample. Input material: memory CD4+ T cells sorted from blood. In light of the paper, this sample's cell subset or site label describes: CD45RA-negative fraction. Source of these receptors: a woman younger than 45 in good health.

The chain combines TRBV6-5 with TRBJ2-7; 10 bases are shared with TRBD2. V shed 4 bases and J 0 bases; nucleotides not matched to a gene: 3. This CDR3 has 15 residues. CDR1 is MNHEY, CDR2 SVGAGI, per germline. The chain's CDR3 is CASSSTSGTSYEQYF. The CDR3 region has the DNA TGTGCCAGCAGTTCAACTAGCGGGACCTCCTACGAGCAGTACTTC.

The CDR3 loop is CASSLGAGADGELFF. The CDR3 bases are TGCGCCAGCAGCTTGGGAGCGGGAGCGGACGGGGAGCTGTTTTTT. The gene calls are TRBV5-1 and TRBJ2-2, with 8 bases identical to TRBD2. V shed 0 bases and J 7 bases; nucleotides not matched to a gene: 5. CDR1 and CDR2 from the germline V gene are SGHRS and YFSETQ. The length of the CDR3 is 15 residues.

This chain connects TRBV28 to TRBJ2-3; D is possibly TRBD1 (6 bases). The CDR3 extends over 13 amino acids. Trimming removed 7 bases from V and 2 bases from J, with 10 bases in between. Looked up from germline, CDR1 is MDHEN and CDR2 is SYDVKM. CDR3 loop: CASTDSNTDTQYF. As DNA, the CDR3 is TGTGCCAGCACGGACAGCAACACAGATACGCAGTATTTT.

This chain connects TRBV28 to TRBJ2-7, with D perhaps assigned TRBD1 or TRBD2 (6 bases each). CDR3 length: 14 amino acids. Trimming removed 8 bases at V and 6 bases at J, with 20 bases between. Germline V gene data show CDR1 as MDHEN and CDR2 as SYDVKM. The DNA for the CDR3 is TGTGCCAGCGGGCAAGGGACACCGGAGGGCGAGCAGTACTTC. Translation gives CASGQGTPEGEQYF. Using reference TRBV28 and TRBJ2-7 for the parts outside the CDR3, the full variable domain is DVKVTQSSRYLVKRTGEKVFLECVQDMDHENMFWYRQDPGLGLRLIYFSYDVKMKEKGDIPEGYSVSREKKERFSLILESASTNQTSMYLCASGQGTPEGEQYFGPGTRLTVT.

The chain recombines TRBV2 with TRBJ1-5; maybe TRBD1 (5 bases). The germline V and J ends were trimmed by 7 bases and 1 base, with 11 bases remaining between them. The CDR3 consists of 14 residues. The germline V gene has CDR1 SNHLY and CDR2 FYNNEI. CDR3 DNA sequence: TGTGCCAGCAAATCGGGGGGAAGCAATCAGCCCCAGCATTTT. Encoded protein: CASKSGGSNQPQHF.

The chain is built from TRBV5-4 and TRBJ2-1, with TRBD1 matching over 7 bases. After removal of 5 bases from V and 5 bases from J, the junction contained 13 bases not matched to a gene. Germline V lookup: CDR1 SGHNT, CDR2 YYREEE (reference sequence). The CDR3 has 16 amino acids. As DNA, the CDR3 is TGTGCCAGCAGACCCTGGACAGGCACGAGCCACAATGAGCAGTTCTTC. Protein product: CASRPWTGTSHNEQFF.

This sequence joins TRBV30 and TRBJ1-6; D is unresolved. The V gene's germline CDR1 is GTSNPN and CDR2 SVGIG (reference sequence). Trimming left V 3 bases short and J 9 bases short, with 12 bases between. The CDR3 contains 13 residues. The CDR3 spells CAWRVGGISPLHF. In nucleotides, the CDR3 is TGTGCCTGGAGGGTGGGCGGAATTTCACCCCTCCACTTT.

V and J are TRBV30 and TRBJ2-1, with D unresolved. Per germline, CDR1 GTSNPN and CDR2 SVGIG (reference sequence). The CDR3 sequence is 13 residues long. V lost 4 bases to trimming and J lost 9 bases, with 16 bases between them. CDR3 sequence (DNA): TGTGCCTGGAATCCCCTCGGCTCCGGTGAGCAGTTCTTC. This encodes CAWNPLGSGEQFF.

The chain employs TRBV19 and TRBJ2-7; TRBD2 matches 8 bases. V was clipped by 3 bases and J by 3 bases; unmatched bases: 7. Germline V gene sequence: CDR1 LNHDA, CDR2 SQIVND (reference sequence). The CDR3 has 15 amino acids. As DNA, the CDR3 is TGTGCCAGTAGTATTTATGGTAGCGGGAACTACGAGCAGTACTTC. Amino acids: CASSIYGSGNYEQYF.

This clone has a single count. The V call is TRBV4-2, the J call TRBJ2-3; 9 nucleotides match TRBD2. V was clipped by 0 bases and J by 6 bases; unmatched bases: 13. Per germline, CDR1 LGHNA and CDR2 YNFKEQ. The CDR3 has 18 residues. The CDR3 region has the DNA TGTGCCAGCAGCCAAGATAACCCCCCAGCGGGAGGTGTTGATACGCAGTATTTT. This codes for CASSQDNPPAGGVDTQYF.

The CDR3 spells CASSPPGSERGYQPQHF. DNA of the CDR3: TGTGCCAGCTCACCACCGGGCTCAGAGAGGGGTTATCAGCCCCAGCATTTT. V and J are TRBV18 and TRBJ1-5; possible D gene TRBD1, 5 bases. This CDR3 is built from 17 residues. Germline lookup yields CDR1 KGHSH and CDR2 LQKENI. V dropped 0 bases and J dropped 5 bases, with 17 bases sitting between them.

CDR3 sequence reads: CASSRTPLNTEAFF. CDR3 sequence (DNA): TGTGCCAGCTCCCGGACTCCTTTGAACACTGAAGCTTTCTTT. This rearrangement joins TRBV9 to TRBJ1-1; D remains ambiguous. The CDR3 loop spans 14 amino acids. CDR1 is SGDLS and CDR2 is YYNGEE in the germline V gene. The V gene lost 7 bases and the J gene lost 0 bases, with 13 bases spanning the gap.

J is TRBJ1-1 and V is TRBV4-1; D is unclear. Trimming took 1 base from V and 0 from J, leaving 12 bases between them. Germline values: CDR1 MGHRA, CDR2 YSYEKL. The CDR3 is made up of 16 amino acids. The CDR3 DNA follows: TGCGCCAGCAGCCAAGGAATTGTACAGCTGAACACTGAAGCTTTCTTT. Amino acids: CASSQGIVQLNTEAFF.

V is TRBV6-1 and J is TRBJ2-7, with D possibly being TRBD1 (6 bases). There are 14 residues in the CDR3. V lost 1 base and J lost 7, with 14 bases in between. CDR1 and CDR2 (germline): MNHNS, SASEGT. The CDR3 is CASSEGLGAREQYF. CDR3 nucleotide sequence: TGTGCCAGCAGTGAAGGGCTGGGGGCGCGAGAGCAGTACTTC.

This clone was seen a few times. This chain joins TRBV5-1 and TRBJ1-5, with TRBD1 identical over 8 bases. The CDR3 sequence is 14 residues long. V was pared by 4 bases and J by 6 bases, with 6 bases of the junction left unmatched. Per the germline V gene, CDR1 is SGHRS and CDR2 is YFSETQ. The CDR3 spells CASSEQGASQPQHF. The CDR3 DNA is TGCGCCAGCAGCGAGCAGGGGGCGTCTCAGCCCCAGCATTTT.

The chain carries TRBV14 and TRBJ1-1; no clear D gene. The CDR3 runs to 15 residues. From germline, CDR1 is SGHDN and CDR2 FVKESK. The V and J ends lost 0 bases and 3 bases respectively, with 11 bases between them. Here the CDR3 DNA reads TGTGCCAGCAGCCAAGACGTGCCGAGGCACACTGAAGCTTTCTTT. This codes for CASSQDVPRHTEAFF.

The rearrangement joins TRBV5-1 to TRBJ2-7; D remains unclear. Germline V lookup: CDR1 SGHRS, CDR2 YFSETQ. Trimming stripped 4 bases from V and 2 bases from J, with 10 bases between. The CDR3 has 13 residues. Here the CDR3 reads CASSQDGTYEQYF. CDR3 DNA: TGCGCCAGCAGCCAAGACGGAACCTACGAGCAGTACTTC.

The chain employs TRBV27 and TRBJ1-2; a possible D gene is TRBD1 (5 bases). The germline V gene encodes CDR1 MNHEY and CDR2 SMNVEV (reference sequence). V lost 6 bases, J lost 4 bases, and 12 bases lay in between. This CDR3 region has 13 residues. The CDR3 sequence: CASSPGLLYGYTF. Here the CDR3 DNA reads TGTGCCAGCAGCCCAGGGTTGCTCTATGGCTACACCTTC.

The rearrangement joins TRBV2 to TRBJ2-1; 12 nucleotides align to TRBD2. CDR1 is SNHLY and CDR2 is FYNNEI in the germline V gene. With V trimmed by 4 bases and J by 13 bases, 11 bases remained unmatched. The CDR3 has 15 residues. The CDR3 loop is CASSVPGLAGLGQFF. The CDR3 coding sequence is TGTGCCAGCAGTGTCCCGGGACTAGCGGGTCTAGGCCAGTTCTTC.